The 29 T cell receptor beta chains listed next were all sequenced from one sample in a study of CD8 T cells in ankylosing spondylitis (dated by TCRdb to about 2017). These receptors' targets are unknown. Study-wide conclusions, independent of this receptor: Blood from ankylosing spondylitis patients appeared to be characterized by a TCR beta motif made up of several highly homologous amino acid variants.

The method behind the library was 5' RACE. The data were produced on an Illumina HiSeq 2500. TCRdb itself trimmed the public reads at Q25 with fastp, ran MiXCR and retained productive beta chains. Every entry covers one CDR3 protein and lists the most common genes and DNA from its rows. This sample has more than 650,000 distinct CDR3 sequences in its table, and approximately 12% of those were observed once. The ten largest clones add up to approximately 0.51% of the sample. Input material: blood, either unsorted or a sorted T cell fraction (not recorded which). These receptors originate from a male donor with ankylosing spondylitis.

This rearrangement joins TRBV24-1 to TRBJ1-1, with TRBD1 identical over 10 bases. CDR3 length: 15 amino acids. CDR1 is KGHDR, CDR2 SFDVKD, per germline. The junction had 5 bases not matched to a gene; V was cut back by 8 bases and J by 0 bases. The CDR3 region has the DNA TGTGCCACCATCGACAGGGGGCCGCTGAACACTGAAGCTTTCTTT. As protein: CATIDRGPLNTEAFF.

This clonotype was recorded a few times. CDR3 DNA sequence: TGTGCCACCAGCAGAGATCGTATCCGGGAGACCCAGTACTTC. Its translation is CATSRDRIRETQYF. V is TRBV15 and J is TRBJ2-5; no clear D. Germline V lookup: CDR1 LNHNV, CDR2 YYDKDF (reference sequence). The CDR3 runs 14 residues. V lost 0 bases and J lost 5, with 10 bases in between. Full variable domain (rest looked up from reference TRBV15 and TRBJ2-5): DAMVIQNPRYQVTQFGKPVTLSCSQTLNHNVMYWYQQKSSQAPKLLFHYYDKDFNNEADTPDNFQSRRPNTSFCFLDIRSPGLGDTAMYLCATSRDRIRETQYFGPGTRLLVL.

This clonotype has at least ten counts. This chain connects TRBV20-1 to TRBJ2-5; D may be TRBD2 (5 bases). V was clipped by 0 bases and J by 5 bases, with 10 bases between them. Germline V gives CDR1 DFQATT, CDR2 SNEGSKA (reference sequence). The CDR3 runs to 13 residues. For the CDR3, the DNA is TGCAGTGCTAGAGATCCGGGAACGGAGACCCAGTACTTC. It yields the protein CSARDPGTETQYF.

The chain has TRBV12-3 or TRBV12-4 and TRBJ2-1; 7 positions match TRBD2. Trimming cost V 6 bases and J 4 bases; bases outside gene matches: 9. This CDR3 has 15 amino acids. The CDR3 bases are TGTGCCAGCAGACCTGCGGGGACTACTTACAATGAGCAGTTCTTC. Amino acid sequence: CASRPAGTTYNEQFF.

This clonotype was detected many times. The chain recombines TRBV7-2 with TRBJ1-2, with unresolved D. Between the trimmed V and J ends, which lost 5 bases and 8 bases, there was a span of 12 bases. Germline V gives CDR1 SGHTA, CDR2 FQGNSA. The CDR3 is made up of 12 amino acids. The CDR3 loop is CASSPHQRGYTF. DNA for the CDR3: TGTGCCAGCAGCCCACACCAACGGGGCTACACCTTC. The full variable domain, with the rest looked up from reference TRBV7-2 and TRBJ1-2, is GAGVSQSPSNKVTEKGKDVELRCDPISGHTALYWYRQSLGQGLEFLIYFQGNSAPDKSGLPSDRFSAERTGGSVSTLTIQRTQQEDSAVYLCASSPHQRGYTFGSGTRLTVV.

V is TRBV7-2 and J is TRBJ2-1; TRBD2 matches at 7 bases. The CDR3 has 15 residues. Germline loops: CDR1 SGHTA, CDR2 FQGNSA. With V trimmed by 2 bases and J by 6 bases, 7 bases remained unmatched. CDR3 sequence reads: CASSLLGGLFNEQFF. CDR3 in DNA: TGTGCCAGCAGCTTACTGGGGGGGTTATTCAATGAGCAGTTCTTC.

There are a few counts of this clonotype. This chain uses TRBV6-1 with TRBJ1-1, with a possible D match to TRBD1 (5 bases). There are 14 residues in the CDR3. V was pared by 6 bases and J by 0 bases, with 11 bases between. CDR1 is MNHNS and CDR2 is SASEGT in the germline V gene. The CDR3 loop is CASRSPGMNTEAFF. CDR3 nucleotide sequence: TGTGCCAGCAGGTCTCCAGGGATGAACACTGAAGCTTTCTTT.

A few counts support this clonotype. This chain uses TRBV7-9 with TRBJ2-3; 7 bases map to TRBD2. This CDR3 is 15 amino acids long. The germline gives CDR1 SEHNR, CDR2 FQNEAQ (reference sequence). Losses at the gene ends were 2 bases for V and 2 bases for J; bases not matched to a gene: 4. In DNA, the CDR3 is TGTGCCAGCAGCTTATGGGGGGGGGTCACAGATACGCAGTATTTT. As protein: CASSLWGGVTDTQYF.

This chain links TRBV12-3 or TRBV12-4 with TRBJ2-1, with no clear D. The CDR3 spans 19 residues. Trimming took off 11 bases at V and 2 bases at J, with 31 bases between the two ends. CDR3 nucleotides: TGTGCCTTCAGTTTACCCCCTATAAGGTTGCGGAATCCCTACAATGAGCAGTTCTTC. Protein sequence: CAFSLPPIRLRNPYNEQFF.

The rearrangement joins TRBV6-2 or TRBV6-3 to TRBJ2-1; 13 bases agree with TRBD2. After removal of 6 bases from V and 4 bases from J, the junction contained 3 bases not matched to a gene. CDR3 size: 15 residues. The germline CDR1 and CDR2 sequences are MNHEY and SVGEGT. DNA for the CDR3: TGTGCCAGCAGAGGACTAGCGGGGGCATACAATGAGCAGTTCTTC. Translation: CASRGLAGAYNEQFF.

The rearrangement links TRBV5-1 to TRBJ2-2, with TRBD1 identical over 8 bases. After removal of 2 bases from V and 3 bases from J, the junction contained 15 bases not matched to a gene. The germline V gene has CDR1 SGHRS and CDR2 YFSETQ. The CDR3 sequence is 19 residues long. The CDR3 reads CASSLPKASQGAHTGELFF. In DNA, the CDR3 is TGCGCCAGCAGCTTACCGAAGGCGAGCCAGGGGGCGCACACCGGGGAGCTGTTTTTT.

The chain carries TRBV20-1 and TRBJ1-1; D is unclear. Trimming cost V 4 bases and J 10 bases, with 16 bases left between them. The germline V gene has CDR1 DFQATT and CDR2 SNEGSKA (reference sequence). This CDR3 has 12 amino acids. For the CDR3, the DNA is TGCAGTGCTACCCCCGATTTGGGGAGAGCTTTCTTT. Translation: CSATPDLGRAFF.

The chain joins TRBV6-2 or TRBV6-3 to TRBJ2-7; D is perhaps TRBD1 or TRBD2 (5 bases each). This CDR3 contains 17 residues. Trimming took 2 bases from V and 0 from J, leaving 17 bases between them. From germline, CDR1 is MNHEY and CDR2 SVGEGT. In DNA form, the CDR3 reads TGTGCCAGCAGTTACCGCCCCGGGACCACATACTCCTACGAGCAGTACTTC. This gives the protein CASSYRPGTTYSYEQYF.

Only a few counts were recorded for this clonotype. CDR3 sequence: CSASRPQGANTEAFF. The CDR3 DNA is TGCAGTGCTAGTCGTCCTCAGGGGGCGAACACTGAAGCTTTCTTT. V is TRBV20-1 and J is TRBJ1-1; TRBD1 matches at 8 bases. The V gene's germline CDR1 is DFQATT and CDR2 SNEGSKA (reference sequence). V shed 3 bases and J 1 base; nucleotides not matched to a gene: 7. The CDR3 consists of 15 residues.

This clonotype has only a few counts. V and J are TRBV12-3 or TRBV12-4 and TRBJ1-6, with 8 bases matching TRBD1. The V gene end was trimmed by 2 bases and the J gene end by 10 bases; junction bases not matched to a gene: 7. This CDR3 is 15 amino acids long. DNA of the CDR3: TGTGCCAGCAGTTTACTGGGGACAGGTATATCACCCCTCCACTTT. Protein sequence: CASSLLGTGISPLHF.

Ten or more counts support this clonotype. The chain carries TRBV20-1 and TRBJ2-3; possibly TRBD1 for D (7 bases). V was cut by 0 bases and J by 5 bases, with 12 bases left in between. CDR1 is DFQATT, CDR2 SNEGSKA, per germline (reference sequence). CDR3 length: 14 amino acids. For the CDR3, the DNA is TGCAGTGCTAGAGATCACAGGGGAGGAGATACGCAGTATTTT. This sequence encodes CSARDHRGGDTQYF.

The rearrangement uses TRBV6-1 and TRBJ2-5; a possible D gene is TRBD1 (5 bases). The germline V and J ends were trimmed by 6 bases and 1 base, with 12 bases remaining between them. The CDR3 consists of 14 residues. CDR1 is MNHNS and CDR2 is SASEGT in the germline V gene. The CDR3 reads CASRIQVFQETQYF. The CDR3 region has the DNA TGTGCCAGCAGAATACAGGTCTTCCAAGAGACCCAGTACTTC.

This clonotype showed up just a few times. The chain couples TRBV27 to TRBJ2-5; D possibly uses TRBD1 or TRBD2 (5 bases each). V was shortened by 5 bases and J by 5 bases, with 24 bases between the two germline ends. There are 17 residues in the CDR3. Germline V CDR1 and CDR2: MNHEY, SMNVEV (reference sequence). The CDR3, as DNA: TGTGCCAGCAGTCCCCGCCAGGGACCGTTTTTAGGGGAGACCCAGTACTTC. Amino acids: CASSPRQGPFLGETQYF.

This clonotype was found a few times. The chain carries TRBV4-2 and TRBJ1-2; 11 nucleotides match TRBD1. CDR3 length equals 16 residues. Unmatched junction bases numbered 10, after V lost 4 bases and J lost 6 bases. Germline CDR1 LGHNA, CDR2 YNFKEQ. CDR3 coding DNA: TGTGCCAGCAGCCGCGCTGGGACAGGGGGTCTCGATGGCTACACCTTC. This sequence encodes CASSRAGTGGLDGYTF.

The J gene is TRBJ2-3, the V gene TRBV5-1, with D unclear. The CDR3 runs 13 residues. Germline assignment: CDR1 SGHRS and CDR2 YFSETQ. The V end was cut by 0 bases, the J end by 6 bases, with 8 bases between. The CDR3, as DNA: TGCGCCAGCAGCTTGGAGGCTGCGGATACGCAGTATTTT. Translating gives CASSLEAADTQYF.

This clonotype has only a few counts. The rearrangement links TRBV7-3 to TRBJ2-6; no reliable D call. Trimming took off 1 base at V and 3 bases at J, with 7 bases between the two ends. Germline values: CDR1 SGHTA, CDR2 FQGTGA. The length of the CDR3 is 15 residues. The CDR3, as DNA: TGTGCCAGCAGCTTAAGAGTGAATGGGGCCAACGTCCTGACTTTC. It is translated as CASSLRVNGANVLTF. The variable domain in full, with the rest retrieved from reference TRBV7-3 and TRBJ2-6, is GAGVSQTPSNKVTEKGKYVELRCDPISGHTALYWYRQSLGQGPEFLIYFQGTGAADDSGLPNDRFFAVRPEGSVSTLKIQRTERGDSAVYLCASSLRVNGANVLTFGAGSRLTVL.

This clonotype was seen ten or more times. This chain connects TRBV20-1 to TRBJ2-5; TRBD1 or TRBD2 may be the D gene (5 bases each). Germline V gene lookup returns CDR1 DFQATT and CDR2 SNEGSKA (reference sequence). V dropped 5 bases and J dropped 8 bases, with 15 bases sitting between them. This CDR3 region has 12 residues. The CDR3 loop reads CSAYIGGTTQYF. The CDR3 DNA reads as TGCAGTGCTTATATTGGGGGTACTACCCAGTACTTC.

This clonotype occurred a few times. Written as DNA, the CDR3 is TGTGCCAGCAGCCCCTCCAGCGGGGGAGCAGATACGCAGTATTTT. Translation gives CASSPSSGGADTQYF. This chain uses TRBV9 with TRBJ2-3, with 8 nucleotides matching TRBD2. V shed 4 bases, J shed 4 bases, and the junction held 8 bases outside the gene matches. This CDR3 has 15 residues. CDR1 is SGDLS and CDR2 is YYNGEE in the germline V gene.

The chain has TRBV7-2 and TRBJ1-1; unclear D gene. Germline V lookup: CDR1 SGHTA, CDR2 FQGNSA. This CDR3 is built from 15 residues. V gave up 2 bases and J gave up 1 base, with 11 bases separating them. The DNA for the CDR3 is TGTGCCAGCAGCTTATATGACGGCCAGAACACTGAAGCTTTCTTT. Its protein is CASSLYDGQNTEAFF.

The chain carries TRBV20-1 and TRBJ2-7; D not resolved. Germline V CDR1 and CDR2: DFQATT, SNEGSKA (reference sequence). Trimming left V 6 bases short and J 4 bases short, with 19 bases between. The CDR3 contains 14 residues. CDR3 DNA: TGCAGTGCATGGACCCGATCCACCCCGTACGAGCAGTACTTC. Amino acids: CSAWTRSTPYEQYF.

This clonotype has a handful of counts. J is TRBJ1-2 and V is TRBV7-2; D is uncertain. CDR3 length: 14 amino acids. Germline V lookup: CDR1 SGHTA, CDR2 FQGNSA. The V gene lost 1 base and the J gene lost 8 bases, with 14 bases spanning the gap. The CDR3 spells CASSLGGIAWGYTF. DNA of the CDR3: TGTGCCAGCAGCTTAGGCGGGATAGCTTGGGGCTACACCTTC. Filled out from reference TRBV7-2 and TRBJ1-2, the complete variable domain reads GAGVSQSPSNKVTEKGKDVELRCDPISGHTALYWYRQSLGQGLEFLIYFQGNSAPDKSGLPSDRFSAERTGGSVSTLTIQRTQQEDSAVYLCASSLGGIAWGYTFGSGTRLTVV.

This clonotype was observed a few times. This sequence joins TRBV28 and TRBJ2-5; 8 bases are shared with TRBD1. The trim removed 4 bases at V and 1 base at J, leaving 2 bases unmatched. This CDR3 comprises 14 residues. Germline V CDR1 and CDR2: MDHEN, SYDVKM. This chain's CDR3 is CASSSGTGQETQYF. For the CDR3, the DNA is TGTGCCAGCAGTTCCGGGACAGGCCAAGAGACCCAGTACTTC.

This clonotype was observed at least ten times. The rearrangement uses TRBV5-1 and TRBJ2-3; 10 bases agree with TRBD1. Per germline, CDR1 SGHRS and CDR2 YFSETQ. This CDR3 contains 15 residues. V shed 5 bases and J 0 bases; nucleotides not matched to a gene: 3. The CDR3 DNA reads TGCGCCAGCAGACCGGGACAGGGGAGCACAGATACGCAGTATTTT. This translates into CASRPGQGSTDTQYF.

The CDR3 here is CASSSIGGPGDTQYF. The CDR3 nucleotides are TGTGCCAGCAGCTCAATCGGCGGGCCGGGAGATACGCAGTATTTT. The V call is TRBV4-2, the J call TRBJ2-3, with D possibly matching TRBD2 (5 bases). Trimming stripped 5 bases from V and 5 bases from J, with 17 bases between. The CDR3 has 15 residues. The germline CDR1 and CDR2 sequences are LGHNA and YNFKEQ.